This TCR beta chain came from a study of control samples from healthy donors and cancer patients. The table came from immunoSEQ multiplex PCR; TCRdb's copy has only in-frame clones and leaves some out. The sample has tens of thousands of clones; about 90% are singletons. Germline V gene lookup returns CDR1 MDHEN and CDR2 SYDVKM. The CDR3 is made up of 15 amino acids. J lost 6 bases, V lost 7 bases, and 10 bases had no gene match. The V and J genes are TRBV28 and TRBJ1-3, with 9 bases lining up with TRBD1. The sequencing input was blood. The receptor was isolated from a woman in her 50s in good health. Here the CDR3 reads CASTRGTGRENTIYF. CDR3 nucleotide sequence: TGTGCCAGCACTCGAGGGACAGGGCGAGAAAACACCATATATTTT.